This T cell receptor (beta chain) emerged from a study of cytomegalovirus exposure and HLA in healthy donors. Study results and caveats: Specificity for CMV antigens was confirmed in vitro for a few of the CMV-associated chains. According to the study, around 160 TCR beta chains were cytomegalovirus-associated. Follow-up analysis seemed to connect common viral pathogens with several of the most significant clusters identified.

In its sample, this clone was seen a few times. The antigen remains unidentified. The PCR contained 60 Vbeta and 13 Jbeta primers. In the authors' workflow: A later analysis tallied 75 million to 80 million unique TCR beta chains, 9 million to 12 million of them shared. Assay: immunoSEQ multiplex PCR; the TCRdb copy retains only in-frame clones and omits some. The V and J calls and the clone size are those of that table, but D and trimming were determined from the DNA. The sample carries 150,000 to 200,000 clones, 70% to 75% recorded once. Germline V gene data show CDR1 as SEHNR and CDR2 as FQNEAQ (reference sequence). The CDR3 runs to 19 residues. V was clipped by 5 bases and J by 14 bases, with 39 bases between them.

Input material: PBMCs. J is TRBJ2-5 and V is TRBV7-9; D is perhaps TRBD1 (7 bases). This clonotype originated in a man between 18 and 35 years old in good health and CMV-seropositive. Here the CDR3 reads CASSREEGAVHGPDIRPYF. CDR3 DNA sequence: TGTGCCAGCAGCAGAGAGGAGGGGGCGGTGCATGGGCCCGATATACGTCCATACTTC.